The text below deals with one T cell receptor (beta chain). Its antigen remains unidentified. Other nucleotide sequences from this sample produce the same CDR3. This sample stems from a study of shared clonotypes between healthy human individuals. Study observations and caveats: The rarefaction results pointed to incomplete sorted-subset sequencing despite large depth. Estimated richness was generally greater in naive than memory subsets.

Positive CCR7 selection of CD45RO-negative cells yielded the naive CD8 cells, and terminally differentiated effector memory CD45RA+ cells were excluded. Adults of Caucasian background living in Nashville, Tennessee made up all donors. Per the original data handling: ImmunoSEQ output lacked quality scores and full-length reads, limiting matched filtering. Assay: immunoSEQ multiplex PCR; the TCRdb copy retains only in-frame clones and omits some. The DNA was the basis for D and trimming; V, J and clone size are from that table. The table lists about 2 million clones, about 95% of them singletons. The germline V gene has CDR1 MNHEY and CDR2 SMNVEV (reference sequence). The CDR3 contains 14 residues. The V end lost 2 bases, the J end lost 0 bases, and 8 bases lay between the germline ends.

The TCR sequence derives from a man between 18 and 29 years old in good health. Sequenced: naive CD8+ T cells sorted from blood. V usage is TRBV27 and J usage is TRBJ2-7; D not certain. DNA of the CDR3: TGTGCCAGCAGTTTAACCGGAGACTCCTACGAGCAGTACTTC. The encoded protein is CASSLTGDSYEQYF.